The 23 T cell receptor beta chains given below trace back to one sample, sequenced in a study of T cell changes during pregnancy in multiple sclerosis. The table came from immunoSEQ multiplex PCR; TCRdb's copy has only in-frame clones and leaves some out. The data contain about 75,000 clones, 75% to 95% of them seen just once; the ten biggest clones take up approximately 0.41%. The material sequenced was CD4+ T cells from peripheral blood mononuclear cells, taken before pregnancy. The receptors were sampled from a female donor with multiple sclerosis, enrolled in a pregnancy study.

The chain recombines TRBV6-5 with TRBJ1-2, with 8 bases matching TRBD1. Trimming cost V 6 bases and J 7 bases; bases outside gene matches: 10. Germline V lookup: CDR1 MNHEY, CDR2 SVGAGI. CDR3 size: 14 residues. CDR3: CASRPQGAQVGYTF. CDR3 nucleotides: TGTGCCAGCAGACCCCAGGGGGCGCAAGTTGGCTACACCTTC.

This clone has just one count. The V call is TRBV7-2, the J call TRBJ2-2; 7 nucleotides agree with TRBD1. The length of the CDR3 is 14 residues. The V and J ends lost 1 base and 4 bases, in that order; junction bases with no gene match: 0. Germline values: CDR1 SGHTA, CDR2 FQGNSA. The CDR3 is CASSLGQGTGELFF. The DNA for the CDR3 is TGTGCCAGCAGCTTAGGACAGGGCACCGGGGAGCTGTTTTTT.

The V call is TRBV5-4, the J call TRBJ2-3, with 12 bases matching TRBD2. V shed 4 bases and J 4 bases; nucleotides not matched to a gene: 19. CDR1 and CDR2 (germline): SGHNT, YYREEE (reference sequence). The CDR3 runs 20 residues. The CDR3 loop is CASSKLLAGGPSFLPDTQYF. CDR3 bases: TGTGCCAGCAGCAAACTTCTAGCGGGGGGGCCCTCATTCCTCCCAGATACGCAGTATTTT. The complete variable domain, with remaining parts taken from reference TRBV5-4 and TRBJ2-3, reads ETGVTQSPTHLIKTRGQQVTLRCSSQSGHNTVSWYQQALGQGPQFIFQYYREEENGRGNFPPRFSGLQFPNYSSELNVNALELDDSALYLCASSKLLAGGPSFLPDTQYFGPGTRLTVL.

This chain connects TRBV6-5 to TRBJ2-1, with a weak D call TRBD1 (6 bases). The length of the CDR3 is 15 residues. Germline CDR1 is MNHEY and CDR2 is SVGAGI. Trimming stripped 5 bases from V and 9 bases from J, with 20 bases between. Here the CDR3 DNA reads TGTGCCAGCAGTGGGACACCCGGGGCAGTGGGTGAGCAGTTCTTC. Encoded protein: CASSGTPGAVGEQFF.

The chain uses TRBV28 and TRBJ1-6; D is perhaps TRBD1 (5 bases). CDR1 MDHEN and CDR2 SYDVKM come from the germline V gene. This CDR3 has 12 residues. Between the trimmed V and J ends, which lost 6 bases and 10 bases, there was a span of 10 bases. The CDR3 spells CASRKGKSPLHF. CDR3 nucleotide sequence: TGTGCCAGCAGGAAGGGGAAATCACCCCTCCACTTT.

The chain joins TRBV30 to TRBJ2-3, with 7 bases aligning to TRBD2. CDR1 and CDR2 from the germline V gene are GTSNPN and SVGIG (reference sequence). This CDR3 is built from 13 residues. V shed 7 bases, J shed 1 base, and the junction held 5 bases outside the gene matches. Here the CDR3 reads CASPRGGTDTQYF. CDR3 DNA sequence: TGTGCCTCCCCACGGGGGGGCACAGATACGCAGTATTTT.

The chain recombines TRBV7-9 with TRBJ2-1; D possibly corresponds to TRBD1 (5 bases). This CDR3 region has 16 residues. V lost 5 bases to trimming and J lost 4 bases, with 18 bases between them. Germline CDR1 reads SEHNR; CDR2 reads FQNEAQ (reference sequence). Here the CDR3 DNA reads TGTGCCAGCAGCAAAACAAAGGCAGGGTTATACAATGAGCAGTTCTTC. Its translation is CASSKTKAGLYNEQFF.

CDR3 residues: CSVESGNEQFF. Here the CDR3 DNA reads TGCAGCGTTGAGTCCGGGAATGAGCAGTTCTTC. This rearrangement joins TRBV29-1 to TRBJ2-1; D is unresolved. CDR1 SQVTM and CDR2 ANQGSEA come from the germline V gene. Trimming removed 3 bases from V and 7 bases from J, with 7 bases in between. This CDR3 comprises 11 residues.

The chain combines TRBV18 with TRBJ2-6; D might be TRBD1 (5 bases). The germline V gene has CDR1 KGHSH and CDR2 LQKENI. The CDR3 runs to 18 residues. Trimming stripped 4 bases from V and 1 base from J, with 17 bases between. CDR3 nucleotide sequence: TGTGCCAGCTCACTCCTAGACAGTTCTCCTTCTGGGGCCAACGTCCTGACTTTC. Its translation is CASSLLDSSPSGANVLTF.

The chain joins TRBV25-1 to TRBJ2-3, with 12 bases aligning to TRBD2. Germline V gives CDR1 MGHDK, CDR2 SYGVNS. This CDR3 has 18 amino acids. V was pared by 6 bases and J by 5 bases, with 15 bases of the junction left unmatched. The CDR3 DNA reads as TGTGCCAGCAGCATGACCCGTCTAGCGGGGGGGGCTATAGATACGCAGTATTTT. It encodes CASSMTRLAGGAIDTQYF.

This rearrangement joins TRBV28 to TRBJ1-5, with D unclear. The CDR3 is 14 residues long. The V and J ends lost 2 bases and 0 bases respectively, with 5 bases between them. The germline CDR1 and CDR2 sequences are MDHEN and SYDVKM. In nucleotides, the CDR3 is TGTGCCAGCAGTTTACAGGATAGCAATCAGCCCCAGCATTTT. This encodes CASSLQDSNQPQHF.

This chain uses TRBV9 with TRBJ2-7; 7 bases match TRBD2. This CDR3 is built from 14 residues. J was trimmed by 2 bases and V by 3 bases; bases with no gene match: 5. Germline CDR1 is SGDLS and CDR2 is YYNGEE. This chain's CDR3 is CASSAGLVPYEQYF. CDR3 nucleotides: TGTGCCAGCAGCGCAGGACTAGTTCCCTACGAGCAGTACTTC.

This chain joins TRBV6-5 and TRBJ2-7; D perhaps matches TRBD2 (5 bases). With 2 bases removed from V and 5 bases from J, the gap between germline ends came to 13 bases. This CDR3 is 14 amino acids long. From germline, CDR1 is MNHEY and CDR2 SVGAGI. As DNA, the CDR3 is TGTGCCAGCAGTTACGGGTATTTCGGGGACGAGCAGTACTTC. It yields the protein CASSYGYFGDEQYF.

The chain employs TRBV27 and TRBJ2-7; a weak D match, TRBD1 (5 bases). CDR3 size: 13 residues. Germline V gene sequence: CDR1 MNHEY, CDR2 SMNVEV (reference sequence). V was trimmed by 3 bases and J by 4 bases, leaving 10 bases between them. CDR3 nucleotides: TGTGCCAGCAGTTTGGGGCCCCGTTACGAGCAGTACTTC. This sequence encodes CASSLGPRYEQYF.

This chain connects TRBV18 to TRBJ2-7; D ambiguous. CDR1 KGHSH and CDR2 LQKENI come from the germline V gene. Trimming stripped 1 base from V and 3 bases from J, with 7 bases between. The CDR3 is 13 residues long. DNA for the CDR3: TGTGCCAGCTCACCACTAGAACGCTACGAGCAGTACTTC. It yields the protein CASSPLERYEQYF.

The chain employs TRBV14 and TRBJ2-1, with D unclear. The V gene lost 1 base and the J gene lost 6 bases, with 16 bases spanning the gap. CDR1 SGHDN and CDR2 FVKESK come from the germline V gene. There are 16 residues in the CDR3. The CDR3 sequence is CASSQVSSLRVNEQFF. The CDR3 coding sequence is TGTGCCAGCAGCCAAGTGAGTAGCCTCCGCGTCAATGAGCAGTTCTTC.

This clone was observed a single time. The chain recombines TRBV4-3 with TRBJ2-7; no firm D call. CDR1 and CDR2 from the germline V gene are LGHNA and YSLEER. Trimming removed 0 bases at V and 1 base at J, with 10 bases between. CDR3 length equals 15 residues. The CDR3, as DNA: TGCGCCAGCAGCCAAGACTACGGAGTTTCCTACGAGCAGTACTTC. It encodes CASSQDYGVSYEQYF.

In its sample, this clone was seen a few times. The chain carries TRBV10-3 and TRBJ2-7; 13 bases agree with TRBD2. V was pared by 4 bases and J by 0 bases, with 6 bases of the junction left unmatched. CDR1 is ENHRY and CDR2 is SYGVKD in the germline V gene. The length of the CDR3 is 17 residues. CDR3 DNA: TGTGCCATCAGTGGGACTAGCGGGAGAGGGACCTCCTACGAGCAGTACTTC. Its translation is CAISGTSGRGTSYEQYF.

J is TRBJ1-2 and V is TRBV7-8, with D maybe TRBD1 (6 bases). Germline V gene sequence: CDR1 SGHVS, CDR2 FQNEAQ. There are 11 residues in the CDR3. V was shortened by 5 bases and J by 10 bases, with 11 bases between the two germline ends. In nucleotides, the CDR3 is TGTGCCAGCAGCAAGGACAGTCACTACACCTTC. It specifies CASSKDSHYTF.

Regarding this clone: The sample holds other DNA sequences that translate to the same CDR3. The CDR3 loop reads CASSLRLAGETQYF. Written as DNA, the CDR3 is TGTGCCAGCAGTTTACGACTAGCGGGGGAGACCCAGTACTTC. The rearrangement links TRBV27 to TRBJ2-5; 11 bases fit TRBD2. The V gene end was trimmed by 2 bases and the J gene end by 5 bases; junction bases not matched to a gene: 1. Germline CDR1 is MNHEY and CDR2 is SMNVEV (reference sequence). The CDR3 totals 14 residues.

This rearrangement joins TRBV6-5 to TRBJ2-1, with TRBD2 matching 9 bases. Looked up from germline, CDR1 is MNHEY and CDR2 is SVGAGI. V lost 0 bases, J lost 8 bases, and 5 bases stayed unmatched. The CDR3 is 15 amino acids. CDR3 sequence (DNA): TGTGCCAGCAGTTACTCGGCTAGCGGGAATCATGAGCAGTTCTTC. Its translation: CASSYSASGNHEQFF.

The J gene is TRBJ2-1, the V gene TRBV6-1; TRBD2 agrees at 10 bases. Germline V gives CDR1 MNHNS, CDR2 SASEGT. The CDR3 is 14 residues long. V lost 6 bases to trimming and J lost 10 bases; unmatched junction nucleotides: 9. The CDR3 is CASRAGGPPWEQFF. The DNA of the CDR3 is TGTGCCAGCAGAGCGGGAGGGCCCCCCTGGGAGCAGTTCTTC.

The rearrangement uses TRBV10-3 and TRBJ1-6; 7 positions agree with TRBD1. Germline V gene data show CDR1 as ENHRY and CDR2 as SYGVKD. This CDR3 has 17 amino acids. With 2 bases clipped from V and 5 bases from J, the junction kept 9 bases outside the gene matches. The CDR3 nucleotides are TGTGCCATCAGTGAGACTTTGACAGGGATAAATAATTCACCCCTCCACTTT. Its translation is CAISETLTGINNSPLHF.